These T cell receptor beta chains were read from a single sample in a study of persistence of HIV-infected CD4 T cells. Sequencing was performed with immunoSEQ multiplex PCR; in TCRdb, only in-frame clones are kept and a portion is missing. The data contain approximately 46,000 clones, around 90% of them singletons. What these receptors recognize is not known. Sequencing used CD4+ T cells sorted from PBMCs after roughly 20-hour stimulation, obtained from a patient who received antiretroviral therapy. These receptors all come from an adult woman with HIV who was CMV-seropositive. The CDR3 runs from the conserved cysteine through the conserved F or W. A D gene is named only where the DNA matches it firmly. A row's size may be missing; if present it is once, few, many or a size class.

TRBV7-2,.,.,TRBJ2-7,TGTGCCAGCAGCTTAGCTTGGGGGAGGTACGAGCAGTACTTC,CASSLAWGRYEQYF
TRBV7-8,.,.,TRBJ2-7,TGTGCCAGCAGCTCCAACTACGAGCAGTACTTC,CASSSNYEQYF
TRBV18,.,.,TRBJ2-7,TGTGCCAGCTCACCGGGTATTGAGCAGTACTTC,CASSPGIEQYF
TRBV28,.,TRBD2,TRBJ2-1,TGTGCCAGCAAGGCCGGGGGGAACAATGAGCAGTTCTTC,CASKAGGNNEQFF
TRBV7-8,.,.,TRBJ1-3,TGTGCCAGCAGCTTAGTCCAGGGGCGCGGAAACACCATATATTTT,CASSLVQGRGNTIYF
TRBV18,.,TRBD2,TRBJ2-5,TGTGCCAGCTCCCTAATGGGACTAGAGGAAGAGACCCAGTACTTC,CASSLMGLEEETQYF
TRBV28,.,.,TRBJ1-5,TGTGCCACCCGTAGTGGGGGGCGAAATCAGCCCCAGCATTTT,CATRSGGRNQPQHF
TRBV25-1,.,.,TRBJ1-1,TGTGCCAGCAGTGTAGGAGGGAACACTGAAGCTTTCTTT,CASSVGGNTEAFF
TRBV7-2,.,.,TRBJ1-1,TGTGCCAGCAGCTTAGAACAGAGCACTGAAGCTTTCTTT,CASSLEQSTEAFF
TRBV29-1,few,.,TRBJ1-1,TGCAGCGTTAAAACCGGGGGTTTGGGCACTGAAGCTTTCTTT,CSVKTGGLGTEAFF
TRBV30,.,.,TRBJ1-1,TGTGCCTGGAGTGGGGCAGGGATTGAAGCTTTCTTT,CAWSGAGIEAFF
TRBV7-8,.,TRBD1,TRBJ1-2,TGTGCCAGCAGCTTACAGGGGGTGGACTATGGCTACACCTTC,CASSLQGVDYGYTF
TRBV6-5,.,.,TRBJ1-1,TGTGCCAGCAGACGTTCCAGGGGGAACACTGAAGCTTTCTTT,CASRRSRGNTEAFF
TRBV30,.,.,TRBJ2-3,TGTGCCTGGATACCGAGCACAGATACGCAGTATTTT,CAWIPSTDTQYF
TRBV10-1,.,TRBD1,TRBJ1-5,TGCGCCAGCAGCTCCGGGACAGCAAGTCAGCCCCAGCATTTT,CASSSGTASQPQHF
TRBV5-6,.,TRBD1,TRBJ1-2,TGTGCCAGCAGCTTGATAGGGGGCCCCAACTATGGCTACACCTTC,CASSLIGGPNYGYTF
TRBV5-1,.,.,TRBJ1-1,TGCGCCAGCAGCTTGCGACCAGGCACTGAAGCTTTCTTT,CASSLRPGTEAFF
TRBV7-9,.,.,TRBJ1-1,TGTGCCAGCAGCCCATTGACCATGAACACTGAAGCTTTCTTT,CASSPLTMNTEAFF
TRBV4-3,.,.,TRBJ2-3,TGCGCCAGCAGCCCTGGGACGAGATCGAGCGGAGATACGCAGTATTTT,CASSPGTRSSGDTQYF
TRBV15,.,.,TRBJ1-2,TGTGCCACCAGCAGAGACAGGCAGCTCTACACCTTC,CATSRDRQLYTF
TRBV7-9,.,.,TRBJ2-3,TGTGCCAGCAGCTTAGCTGCACTCCCCACAGATACGCAGTATTTT,CASSLAALPTDTQYF
TRBV12-3/TRBV12-4,.,.,TRBJ2-5,TGTGCCAGCAGTCTACAGGGGAGGGAGACCCAGTACTTC,CASSLQGRETQYF
TRBV28,.,.,TRBJ2-7,TGTGCCAGCAGTTTACTTCCGCGGGTGGAGCAGTACTTC,CASSLLPRVEQYF